This TCR beta chain is from a study of blood T cell repertoires in COVID-19. Profiling relied on immunoSEQ multiplex PCR, and the TCRdb table lists in-frame clones only, not all of them. Of roughly 240,000 clones in the sample, about 87% were seen once. Participants' own reports of clinical history determined their cohort assignment. This receptor was obtained from a woman in her 30s with acute COVID-19. Specimen: PBMCs or T cells enriched from blood (not recorded which).

DNA for the CDR3: TGTGCCAGCAGCTTAGCTTCAGGGAGGGCTGAAGCTTTCTTT. Protein sequence: CASSLASGRAEAFF. This chain joins TRBV7-9 and TRBJ1-1, with a weak D call TRBD1 (5 bases). CDR3 length: 14 residues. Germline V lookup: CDR1 SEHNR, CDR2 FQNEAQ (reference sequence). Trimming cost V 0 bases and J 6 bases, with 11 bases left between them.